These T cell receptor beta chains were read from a single sample in a study of cytomegalovirus exposure and HLA in healthy donors. Sequenced by immunoSEQ multiplex PCR; TCRdb stores in-frame clones only, minus some. The table includes roughly 43,000 clones, roughly 93% detected once. Sequenced: PBMCs. These receptors all stem from a woman under 30 in good health and CMV-seronegative. Both conserved end residues are part of each CDR3. D genes are given only for firm matches. Some rows mark clone size as missing; the rest say once, few, many or name a class of expanded clone.

D: NA
V: TRBV18
size: few
J: TRBJ1-2
CDR3: CASSPSPSTERGYTF
DNA: TGTGCCAGCTCACCATCGCCCTCGACTGAACGCGGCTACACCTTC

D: NA
V: TRBV30
size: NA
J: TRBJ1-2
CDR3: CAWKPGLDYGYTF
DNA: TGTGCCTGGAAGCCAGGGTTGGACTATGGCTACACCTTC

D: NA
V: TRBV7-7
size: NA
J: TRBJ2-5
CDR3: CASSSDSQETQYF
DNA: TGTGCCAGCAGTTCGGACAGCCAAGAGACCCAGTACTTC

D: TRBD1
V: TRBV11-2
size: once
J: TRBJ2-1
CDR3: CASSSGQGDHEQFF
DNA: TGTGCCAGCAGCTCGGGACAGGGAGACCATGAGCAGTTCTTC

D: TRBD1
V: TRBV7-2
size: NA
J: TRBJ1-1
CDR3: CASSFQGEGTEAFF
DNA: TGTGCCAGCAGCTTTCAGGGGGAAGGCACTGAAGCTTTCTTT

D: NA
V: TRBV2
size: NA
J: TRBJ1-4
CDR3: CASRPTGPNEKLFF
DNA: TGTGCCAGCAGGCCCACAGGGCCTAATGAAAAACTGTTTTTT

D: NA
V: TRBV19
size: NA
J: TRBJ1-5
CDR3: CASSTRQYSNQPQHF
DNA: TGTGCCAGTAGTACCCGACAGTATAGCAATCAGCCCCAGCATTTT

D: NA
V: TRBV2
size: NA
J: TRBJ2-7
CDR3: CASRGHPYEQYF
DNA: TGTGCCAGCAGGGGACACCCCTACGAGCAGTACTTC

D: NA
V: TRBV7-2
size: NA
J: TRBJ1-1
CDR3: CASSPPKQDTEAFF
DNA: TGTGCCAGCAGCCCTCCTAAGCAGGACACTGAAGCTTTCTTT

D: TRBD1
V: TRBV6-1
size: NA
J: TRBJ2-7
CDR3: CASSDQGDTYEQYF
DNA: TGTGCCAGCAGTGACCAGGGGGACACCTACGAGCAGTACTTC

D: NA
V: TRBV29-1
size: NA
J: TRBJ2-5
CDR3: CSVAAEETQYF
DNA: TGCAGCGTTGCCGCGGAAGAGACCCAGTACTTC

D: TRBD1
V: TRBV30
size: NA
J: TRBJ1-4
CDR3: CAWRPGQGTPNEKLFF
DNA: TGTGCCTGGAGACCGGGACAGGGAACGCCTAATGAAAAACTGTTTTTT

D: TRBD1
V: TRBV11-1
size: NA
J: TRBJ1-1
CDR3: CASSYDTGGAGTEAFF
DNA: TGTGCCAGCAGTTATGATACAGGGGGCGCGGGCACTGAAGCTTTCTTT

D: TRBD2
V: TRBV5-1
size: NA
J: TRBJ2-2
CDR3: CASSIGWGGTGELFF
DNA: TGCGCCAGCAGCATCGGCTGGGGGGGCACCGGGGAGCTGTTTTTT

D: NA
V: TRBV7-7
size: NA
J: TRBJ1-2
CDR3: CASSLVPRPRVLYGYTF
DNA: TGTGCCAGCAGCTTAGTCCCCCGCCCCCGGGTCCTTTATGGCTACACCTTC

D: NA
V: TRBV7-2
size: few
J: TRBJ2-7
CDR3: CASSIGHPPYEQYF
DNA: TGTGCCAGCAGCATAGGACATCCTCCCTACGAGCAGTACTTC

D: NA
V: TRBV7-8
size: NA
J: TRBJ2-7
CDR3: CASSLPGTLSYEQYF
DNA: TGTGCCAGCAGCTTACCAGGGACTCTCTCCTACGAGCAGTACTTC

D: TRBD1
V: TRBV11-1
size: NA
J: TRBJ2-1
CDR3: CASSSPGQGGNEQFF
DNA: TGTGCCAGCAGCTCCCCGGGACAGGGGGGGAATGAGCAGTTCTTC

D: TRBD1
V: TRBV11-2
size: NA
J: TRBJ2-7
CDR3: CASRQAGGSYEQYF
DNA: TGTGCCAGCAGACAAGCAGGGGGCTCCTACGAGCAGTACTTC

D: TRBD1
V: TRBV10-3
size: NA
J: TRBJ1-1
CDR3: CAISLTGGEAFF
DNA: TGTGCCATCAGTTTGACAGGGGGCGAAGCTTTCTTT

D: NA
V: TRBV6-5
size: once
J: TRBJ1-2
CDR3: CASSHNEASGYTF
DNA: TGTGCCAGCAGTCACAACGAGGCTTCGGGCTACACCTTC

D: NA
V: TRBV11-2
size: NA
J: TRBJ2-3
CDR3: CASSFEGRTQYF
DNA: TGTGCCAGCAGCTTCGAAGGGAGGACGCAGTATTTT

D: NA
V: TRBV19
size: once
J: TRBJ1-2
CDR3: CASTSVGTIYGYTF
DNA: TGTGCCAGTACCTCCGTGGGGACTATCTATGGCTACACCTTC

D: NA
V: TRBV6-5
size: NA
J: TRBJ2-1
CDR3: CASSSRGNRIGNEQFF
DNA: TGTGCCAGCAGTTCCCGGGGAAACCGGATCGGTAATGAGCAGTTCTTC

D: NA
V: TRBV28
size: NA
J: TRBJ1-1
CDR3: CASSLPQGGMAFF
DNA: TGTGCCAGCAGTTTACCTCAGGGAGGGATGGCTTTCTTT

D: NA
V: TRBV10-3
size: NA
J: TRBJ1-2
CDR3: CAISATVSREGDYGYTF
DNA: TGTGCCATCAGTGCAACCGTTAGCAGGGAAGGGGACTATGGCTACACCTTC

D: TRBD2
V: TRBV5-1
size: NA
J: TRBJ2-1
CDR3: CASSLVPGTTYNEQFF
DNA: TGCGCCAGCAGCTTAGTCCCCGGGACTACATACAATGAGCAGTTCTTC

D: NA
V: TRBV9
size: NA
J: TRBJ1-2
CDR3: CASSVMDIANYGYTF
DNA: TGTGCCAGCAGCGTTATGGACATAGCTAACTATGGCTACACCTTC

D: NA
V: TRBV19
size: NA
J: TRBJ1-5
CDR3: CASSIGGFQPQHF
DNA: TGTGCCAGTAGTATAGGGGGCTTTCAGCCCCAGCATTTT

D: TRBD2
V: TRBV5-1
size: NA
J: TRBJ2-1
CDR3: CASLNGGGSYNEQFF
DNA: TGCGCCAGCTTAAACGGGGGGGGCTCCTACAATGAGCAGTTCTTC

D: TRBD1
V: TRBV30
size: NA
J: TRBJ1-4
CDR3: CAQTGTVNEKLFF
DNA: TGTGCCCAAACCGGGACAGTTAATGAAAAACTGTTTTTT

D: NA
V: TRBV29-1
size: NA
J: TRBJ1-2
CDR3: CSSLRERDGYTF
DNA: TGCAGCTCCTTAAGGGAGAGAGATGGCTACACCTTC

D: NA
V: TRBV9
size: once
J: TRBJ1-1
CDR3: CASSSGGAGGTEAFF
DNA: TGTGCCAGCAGCTCCGGGGGGGCCGGTGGCACTGAAGCTTTCTTT